The present T cell receptor (beta chain) was sequenced within a study of response to subunit inactivated influenza vaccine. Broader study findings: Authors suggested that a seasonal influenza vaccination recruits few new T cells each time.

This clonotype was found a few times. Its antigen is not identified. MiXCR, run by TCRdb on the RT-PCR reads, gives a single entry per CDR3 protein. The data contain around 760,000 distinct CDR3 sequences, around 13% of them singletons. Germline assignment: CDR1 SQVTM and CDR2 ANQGSEA. The V segment lost 8 bases and the J segment 7 bases; nucleotides outside the gene matches: 9. The CDR3 is made up of 12 amino acids. This clonotype originated in a man in his fifties or sixties who received an inactivated influenza vaccine. The rearrangement joins TRBV29-1 to TRBJ2-5; 8 bases are a match to TRBD1. Sequencing was performed on PBMCs from blood, taken 14 to 15 days before vaccination. The chain's CDR3 is CSTRQGLGTQYF. CDR3 DNA sequence: TGCAGCACCCGACAGGGGCTCGGGACCCAGTACTTC.